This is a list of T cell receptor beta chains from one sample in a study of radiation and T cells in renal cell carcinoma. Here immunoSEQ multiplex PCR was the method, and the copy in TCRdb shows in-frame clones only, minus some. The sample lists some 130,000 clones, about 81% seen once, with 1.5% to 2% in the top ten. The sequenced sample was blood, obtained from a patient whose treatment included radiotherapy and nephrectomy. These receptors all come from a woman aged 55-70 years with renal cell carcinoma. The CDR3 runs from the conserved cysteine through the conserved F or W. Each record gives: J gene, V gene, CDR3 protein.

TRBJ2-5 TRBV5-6 CASSLRSGRETQYF
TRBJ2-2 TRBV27 CASSLSYTSGLNTGELFF
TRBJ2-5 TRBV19 CASSIDGSQETQYF
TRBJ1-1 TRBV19 CASSTDRNTEAFF
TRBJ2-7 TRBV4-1 CASSQGVSYEQYF
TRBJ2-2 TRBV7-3 CASSFRDYRDTGELFF
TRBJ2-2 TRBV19 CASSINPPGQGYAGELFF
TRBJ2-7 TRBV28 CASGGGEQYF
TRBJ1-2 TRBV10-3 CAISGAAGGYTF
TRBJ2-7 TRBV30 CAWRGDRYEQYF
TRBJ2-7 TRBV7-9 CASSYPSYEQYF
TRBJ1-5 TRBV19 CASSIALDRLGNQPQHF
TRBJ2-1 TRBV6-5 CASSYLGLATYNEQFF
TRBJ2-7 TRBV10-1 CASRDDSAYEQYF
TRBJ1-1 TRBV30 CAWNLEGRRAFF
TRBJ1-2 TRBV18 CASSPGTYVYGYTF
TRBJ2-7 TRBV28 CASRVRGAFYEQYF
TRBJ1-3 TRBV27 CASSLVDTGWTIYF
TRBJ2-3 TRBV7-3 CASSLKGRKKDTQYF
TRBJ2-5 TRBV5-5 CASTPALDWETQYF
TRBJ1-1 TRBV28 CASTGRSAFF
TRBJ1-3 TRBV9 CASSVSGGGNTIYF
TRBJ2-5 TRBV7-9 CASSPPSVRAETQYF
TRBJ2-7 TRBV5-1 CASSLFAGYEQYF
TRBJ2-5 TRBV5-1 CASSLGGYQETQYF
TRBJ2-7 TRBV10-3 CAISESRGAGSEQYF
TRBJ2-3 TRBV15 CATSRDHRGESDTQYF
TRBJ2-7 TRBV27 CASSLSGEQYF
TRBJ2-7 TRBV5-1 CASSLAAPYEQYF